The entry that follows covers one TCR beta chain sequence. These data belong to a study of Ad26.COV2.S vaccination and SARS-CoV-2 variants. Across the study: Participants got Ad26.COV2.S intramuscularly, once or twice 56 days apart.

As to treatment: roughly 18 received Ad26.COV2.S at low or high dose, single or two shots; several received placebo; per-sample allocation not given. Sampling was done on day 63 after the first vaccine or placebo injection. Assay: immunoSEQ multiplex PCR; the TCRdb copy retains only in-frame clones and omits some. This sample yields a few hundred thousand clones, of which about 90% are seen a single time; roughly 3.9% belongs to the top ten. The TCR was taken from a person between 18 and 65 years old who received the Ad26.COV2.S COVID-19 vaccine or a placebo. The source was peripheral blood, collected in a trial of Ad26.COV2.S vaccine versus placebo.

The CDR3: CASSQATPGRQETQYF. The CDR3 nucleotides are TGTGCCAGCAGCCAAGCGACCCCAGGGCGCCAAGAGACCCAGTACTTC. V usage is TRBV3-1 (or the pseudogene TRBV3-2) and J usage is TRBJ2-5; D might be TRBD1 (5 bases). V was shortened by 1 base and J by 1 base, with 13 bases between the two germline ends. Germline CDR1 LGHDT, CDR2 YNNKEL (reference sequence). This CDR3 is 16 amino acids long.